The rows below give T cell receptor beta chains drawn from one sample of a study of CD8+ T cells in alopecia areata. Data came from immunoSEQ multiplex PCR; TCRdb stores just in-frame clones and leaves some out. This sample has about 180,000 clones, with about 47% found just once. The starting material was CD8+ T cells sorted from blood, obtained at approximately week 51, from a patient treated with tofacitinib. These receptors were taken from a human donor with alopecia areata. CDR3s include the opening cysteine and the closing phenylalanine or tryptophan. The D gene is left open where the match is weak. Expanded clones get a size class; other rows say once, few or many, or leave the size out.

j_gene | v_gene | len | d_gene | abundance | CDR3aa | CDR3nt
TRBJ2-1 | TRBV4-1 | 18 | TRBD2 | few | CASSQVWGRLASYNEQFF | TGCGCCAGCAGCCAAGTGTGGGGTCGACTAGCCTCCTACAATGAGCAGTTCTTC
TRBJ2-1 | TRBV29-1 | 10 | TRBD2 | . | CSVTSVEQFF | TGCAGCGTTACTAGCGTCGAGCAGTTCTTC
TRBJ1-6 | TRBV10-3 | 14 | . | . | CAISDPGVGSPLHF | TGTGCCATCAGTGACCCAGGGGTTGGTTCACCCCTCCACTTT
TRBJ2-2 | TRBV19 | 15 | . | few | CARTDGRESTGELFF | TGTGCCAGGACCGACGGCAGGGAAAGCACCGGGGAGCTGTTTTTT
TRBJ2-5 | TRBV5-1 | 14 | . | . | CASSLFGSAETQYF | TGCGCCAGCAGCTTGTTTGGGTCGGCGGAGACCCAGTACTTC
TRBJ1-3 | TRBV9 | 18 | TRBD1 | . | CASSVEGTGDVSGNTIYF | TGTGCCAGCAGCGTAGAGGGGACAGGGGATGTCTCTGGAAACACCATATATTTT
TRBJ2-7 | TRBV5-1 | 14 | . | few | CASSLMGGSYEQYF | TGCGCCAGCAGCTTGATGGGGGGTAGCTACGAGCAGTACTTC
TRBJ1-5 | TRBV7-6 | 15 | TRBD1 | . | CASSPGQGSNQPQHF | TGTGCCAGCAGCCCAGGACAGGGCAGCAATCAGCCCCAGCATTTT
TRBJ2-5 | TRBV10-3 | 13 | . | . | CAISEGLGETQYF | TGTGCCATCAGTGAGGGACTGGGAGAGACCCAGTACTTC
TRBJ2-5 | TRBV25-1 | 15 | . | . | CASSALDGWGKTQYF | TGTGCCAGCAGTGCCCTAGACGGATGGGGAAAGACCCAGTACTTC
TRBJ2-5 | TRBV29-1 | 15 | TRBD1 | few | CSVDQGQGDLETQYF | TGCAGCGTTGACCAGGGACAGGGTGACTTAGAGACCCAGTACTTC
TRBJ2-6 | TRBV14 | 16 | . | few | CASSRTGLPGANVLTF | TGTGCCAGCAGCCGCACAGGGTTACCTGGGGCCAACGTCCTGACTTTC
TRBJ2-7 | TRBV11-2 | 12 | . | . | CASSQDGGEQYF | TGTGCCAGCAGCCAAGACGGGGGCGAGCAGTACTTC
TRBJ2-3 | TRBV7-8 | 15 | . | . | CASSLVRGSTDTQYF | TGTGCCAGCAGCTTAGTTCGGGGATCGACAGATACGCAGTATTTT
TRBJ2-3 | TRBV4-3 | 18 | . | . | CASSQEWNSPISTDTQYF | TGCGCCAGCAGCCAAGAATGGAACAGCCCCATTAGCACAGATACGCAGTATTTT
TRBJ2-7 | TRBV29-1 | 12 | TRBD1 | . | CSVPGQAYEQYF | TGCAGCGTCCCGGGACAGGCCTACGAGCAGTACTTC
TRBJ1-6 | TRBV7-2 | 16 | TRBD1 | . | CASSLPGTGVRSPLHF | TGTGCCAGCAGCTTACCCGGGACAGGGGTTCGTTCACCCCTCCACTTT
TRBJ1-1 | TRBV7-9 | 15 | . | medium-sized | CASNEGPVMNTEAFF | TGTGCCAGCAACGAAGGGCCGGTGATGAACACTGAAGCTTTCTTT
TRBJ2-7 | TRBV9 | 13 | . | . | CASSQDSLYEQYF | TGTGCCAGCAGCCAAGACTCGCTTTACGAGCAGTACTTC
TRBJ2-7 | TRBV7-2 | 14 | . | few | CASTPDGRSYEQYF | TGTGCCAGCACCCCGGACGGACGGTCCTACGAGCAGTACTTC
TRBJ2-5 | TRBV5-1 | 17 | TRBD2 | . | CASSKGLAGEGGKTQYF | TGCGCCAGCAGCAAGGGACTAGCGGGGGAAGGCGGAAAGACCCAGTACTTC
TRBJ2-2 | TRBV15 | 15 | . | . | CATSRDQMSSGELFF | TGTGCCACCAGCAGAGATCAGATGAGCAGCGGGGAGCTGTTTTTT
TRBJ2-7 | TRBV5-6 | 14 | . | . | CASSLLPESYEQYF | TGTGCCAGCAGCTTGTTGCCGGAATCCTACGAGCAGTACTTC
TRBJ1-1 | TRBV29-1 | 12 | . | . | CSVVPGRTEAFF | TGCAGCGTCGTTCCCGGACGGACTGAAGCTTTCTTT
TRBJ2-7 | TRBV2 | 13 | TRBD2 | . | CAGFLAETYEQYF | TGTGCCGGTTTTCTAGCGGAGACCTACGAGCAGTACTTC
TRBJ1-4 | TRBV5-4 | 14 | . | . | CASSFRAGDEKLFF | TGTGCCAGCAGCTTCAGGGCAGGGGATGAAAAACTGTTTTTT
TRBJ2-5 | TRBV29-1 | 14 | . | . | CSVSPSGVGETQYF | TGCAGCGTTTCCCCATCGGGGGTCGGGGAGACCCAGTACTTC
TRBJ1-1 | TRBV7-9 | 12 | . | . | CASRTAYTEAFF | TGTGCCAGCAGGACAGCTTACACTGAAGCTTTCTTT
TRBJ2-7 | TRBV10-3 | 14 | . | . | CAIKPEGYSYEQYF | TGTGCCATCAAGCCCGAGGGATACTCCTACGAGCAGTACTTC
TRBJ1-6 | TRBV7-2 | 12 | TRBD1 | few | CASSQGVPPLHF | TGTGCCAGCAGCCAGGGGGTGCCACCCCTCCACTTT
TRBJ2-2 | TRBV2 | 15 | . | . | CASSQEFPNTGELFF | TGTGCCAGCAGTCAGGAATTTCCGAACACCGGGGAGCTGTTTTTT
TRBJ2-6 | TRBV5-6 | 14 | . | few | CASSFVASTNVLTF | TGTGCCAGCAGCTTCGTGGCAAGTACCAACGTCCTGACTTTC
TRBJ2-1 | TRBV7-2 | 15 | . | few | CASSKPGLRYNEQFF | TGTGCCAGCAGTAAACCGGGACTGCGATACAATGAGCAGTTCTTC
TRBJ2-2 | TRBV30 | 14 | . | . | CAWSLPGGSGELFF | TGTGCCTGGAGTCTCCCTGGTGGGTCCGGGGAGCTGTTTTTT
TRBJ1-6 | TRBV4-2 | 16 | TRBD1 | few | CASSQVLGQGASPLHF | TGTGCCAGCAGCCAAGTCCTGGGACAGGGCGCTTCACCCCTCCACTTT
TRBJ2-1 | TRBV7-3 | 15 | TRBD2 | . | CASSWGLAGYNEQFF | TGTGCCAGCAGCTGGGGACTAGCGGGGTACAATGAGCAGTTCTTC
TRBJ1-2 | TRBV7-8 | 15 | . | . | CASSLQSPGGYGYTF | TGTGCCAGCAGCTTACAATCTCCTGGGGGCTATGGCTACACCTTC
TRBJ2-7 | TRBV27 | 17 | TRBD1 | few | CASSFSSGTGNSYEQYF | TGTGCCAGCAGTTTTTCCTCCGGGACAGGCAATTCCTACGAGCAGTACTTC
TRBJ2-5 | TRBV4-2 | 14 | TRBD1 | few | CASSQDRGRETQYF | TGTGCCAGCAGCCAAGACAGGGGGCGAGAGACCCAGTACTTC